The 24 T cell receptor beta chains in this list originate from one sample, sequenced in a study of T-cell memory formation after mild COVID-19. TCRdb re-analysed the 5' RACE reads in MiXCR, keeping a single row per CDR3 protein. Found here are around 250,000 distinct CDR3 sequences, 15% to 17% of them singletons; the top ten hold under 2.5%. Sequenced: PBMCs or a T cell subset sorted from them (not recorded which). These receptors originate from an adult woman who had mild COVID-19 (a few samples of this study predate the infection). Cell type and time point are not known.

In its sample, this clonotype was seen many times. This chain connects TRBV5-6 to TRBJ2-7; a possible D gene is TRBD1 (5 bases). Deletions cut 1 base from V and 0 bases from J, with 8 bases between. CDR1 is SGHDT, CDR2 YYEEEE, per germline. CDR3 length: 14 residues. CDR3 sequence reads: CASSLSGSSYEQYF. CDR3 DNA: TGTGCCAGCAGCTTGTCAGGGTCCTCCTACGAGCAGTACTTC.

This clonotype was recorded at least ten times. This chain joins TRBV15 and TRBJ1-1; D gene ambiguous. V shed 0 bases and J shed 5 bases, with 10 bases lying between them. The CDR3 has 14 residues. From germline, CDR1 is LNHNV and CDR2 YYDKDF (reference sequence). This chain's CDR3 is CATSRDGVVTEAFF. The CDR3 region has the DNA TGTGCCACCAGCAGAGATGGGGTAGTAACTGAAGCTTTCTTT.

This clonotype was seen a handful of times. The chain carries TRBV29-1 and TRBJ1-6, with TRBD1 as a possible D gene (5 bases). Trimming shortened V by 4 bases and J by 14 bases, and 15 bases separated the two germline ends. This CDR3 region has 12 residues. In germline, CDR1 is SQVTM, CDR2 ANQGSEA. The CDR3 bases are TGCAGCGTTGCTGAAACTTGGGGCGCCCTCCACTTT. Its translation: CSVAETWGALHF.

The gene calls are TRBV7-9 and TRBJ2-7, with D perhaps TRBD1 (5 bases). CDR1 and CDR2 from the germline V gene are SEHNR and FQNEAQ (reference sequence). The CDR3 is 17 amino acids. Deletions cut 0 bases from V and 1 base from J, with 16 bases between. The CDR3: CASSLARDAVQSYEQYF. The CDR3 DNA sequence: TGTGCCAGCAGCTTAGCCAGGGATGCAGTACAGTCCTACGAGCAGTACTTC.

This clonotype has a handful of counts. CDR3 sequence reads: CSALGGETQYF. The CDR3 DNA follows: TGCAGTGCACTTGGGGGGGAGACCCAGTACTTC. This chain connects TRBV20-1 to TRBJ2-5; D is perhaps TRBD2 (6 bases). The CDR3 runs to 11 residues. Trimming removed 6 bases at V and 5 bases at J, with 10 bases between. CDR1 is DFQATT and CDR2 is SNEGSKA in the germline V gene (reference sequence).

The chain links TRBV10-3 to TRBJ1-3, with D possibly matching TRBD1 (5 bases). Per the germline V gene, CDR1 is ENHRY and CDR2 is SYGVKD. The ends were cut back, 4 bases at V and 0 bases at J, with 13 bases in the middle. This CDR3 spans 16 amino acids. Here the CDR3 reads CAISATGQGSGNTIYF. The CDR3 region has the DNA TGTGCCATCAGTGCAACAGGTCAGGGCTCTGGAAACACCATATATTTT.

This clonotype turned up a few times. This chain links TRBV11-3 with TRBJ2-1, with D possibly TRBD2 on 5 matching bases. There are 14 residues in the CDR3. V was trimmed by 11 bases and J by 4 bases, leaving 18 bases between them. Germline loops: CDR1 SGHNT, CDR2 YENEEA. CDR3 loop: CADLRTLQYNEQFF. CDR3 in DNA: TGTGCCGATCTGAGGACTCTCCAATACAATGAGCAGTTCTTC.

This clonotype appeared a few times. The V and J genes are TRBV6-2 or TRBV6-3 and TRBJ1-1; TRBD1 is a possible D gene (5 bases). The V gene's germline CDR1 is MNHEY and CDR2 SVGEGT. The CDR3 has 15 residues. The V end was cut by 8 bases, the J end by 0 bases, with 16 bases between. This CDR3 is CASRDSGRMNTEAFF. CDR3 in DNA: TGTGCCAGCCGCGATTCGGGACGGATGAACACTGAAGCTTTCTTT.

The DNA of the CDR3 is TGTGCCAGCAGCTTGGACTCTGGGACAGCTACCCAACTGCGGCAAGGCTACACCTTC. It is translated as CASSLDSGTATQLRQGYTF. The chain has TRBV5-5 and TRBJ1-2; 7 bases align to TRBD1. In germline, CDR1 is SGHKS, CDR2 YYEKEE (reference sequence). V lost 0 bases, J lost 8 bases, and 22 bases stayed unmatched. The CDR3 runs 19 residues.

The CDR3: CASSRSGTGGEKLFF. The CDR3 DNA follows: TGTGCCAGCAGTCGCTCCGGGACAGGGGGCGAAAAACTGTTTTTT. This chain links TRBV6-5 with TRBJ1-4, with 12 positions matching TRBD1. Germline-derived CDR1 and CDR2 are MNHEY and SVGAGI. The J segment lost 8 bases and the V segment lost 5 bases, leaving 6 bases of the junction unmatched. This CDR3 is 15 amino acids long.

This clonotype is medium-sized in the sample. V is TRBV13 and J is TRBJ2-2; TRBD2 matches 10 bases. This CDR3 is 15 amino acids long. In germline, CDR1 is PRHDT, CDR2 FYEKMQ (reference sequence). J gave up 1 base and V 7 bases, and 3 bases lay outside the gene matches. The CDR3 sequence: CASIRTSGNTGELFF. The CDR3 DNA follows: TGTGCCAGCATCAGGACTAGCGGGAACACCGGGGAGCTGTTTTTT.

At least ten counts were recorded for this clonotype. The V and J genes are TRBV7-9 and TRBJ1-5, with 8 bases matching TRBD1. Germline assignment: CDR1 SEHNR and CDR2 FQNEAQ (reference sequence). J was trimmed by 6 bases and V by 1 base; bases with no gene match: 2. This CDR3 is built from 14 residues. The CDR3 region is CASSLGTGRQPQHF. The CDR3 bases are TGTGCCAGCAGCTTAGGGACAGGGCGTCAGCCCCAGCATTTT.

V gene TRBV21-1 combines with J gene TRBJ2-7; the table's D call, TRBD1, has no DNA check behind it. TRBV21-1 is reported as a pseudogene. This CDR3 is built from 17 residues. Here the CDR3 DNA reads TGTGCCAGCAGCATTGGCTATTCGGCGGGACACATCTACGAGCAGTACTTC. Its translation is CASSIGYSAGHIYEQYF.

In this sample, this clonotype turned up a few times. The rearrangement joins TRBV3-1 to TRBJ2-7; tentatively, D is TRBD2 (6 bases). Germline V lookup: CDR1 LGHDT, CDR2 YNNKEL (reference sequence). The CDR3 is 15 residues long. V lost 6 bases and J 6 bases, leaving 21 bases between the germline ends. CDR3 nucleotides: TGTGCCAGCAGTCCGAACGGCGGGGCCGCAGTCGAGCAGTACTTC. Amino acids: CASSPNGGAAVEQYF.

The rearrangement links TRBV30 to TRBJ2-5; 9 bases are a match to TRBD1. This CDR3 is 16 amino acids long. Per germline, CDR1 GTSNPN and CDR2 SVGIG (reference sequence). Trimming removed 2 bases from V and 1 base from J; junction bases left unmatched: 8. The CDR3: CAWSIGQGTFQETQYF. CDR3 sequence (DNA): TGTGCCTGGAGTATTGGACAGGGGACGTTCCAAGAGACCCAGTACTTC.

This chain connects TRBV6-6 to TRBJ2-2; no clear D gene. V dropped 5 bases and J dropped 4 bases, with 11 bases sitting between them. Germline CDR1 MNHNY, CDR2 SVGAGI (reference sequence). The CDR3 totals 14 residues. CDR3 protein: CASSPALVTGELFF. DNA of the CDR3: TGTGCCAGCAGTCCGGCCCTGGTCACCGGGGAGCTGTTTTTT.

This clonotype has more than one count but fewer than ten. J is TRBJ1-5 and V is TRBV9; 7 positions agree with TRBD1. This CDR3 region has 14 residues. Unmatched junction bases numbered 9, after V lost 6 bases and J lost 6 bases. Germline V gene lookup returns CDR1 SGDLS and CDR2 YYNGEE. This CDR3 reads CASTKTGRRQPQHF. CDR3 nucleotide sequence: TGTGCCAGCACCAAGACAGGGCGTCGTCAGCCCCAGCATTTT.

This chain joins TRBV12-3 or TRBV12-4 and TRBJ2-1, with 10 bases that match TRBD2. The CDR3 has 16 amino acids. The J segment lost 7 bases and the V segment lost 6 bases, leaving 12 bases of the junction unmatched. In DNA, the CDR3 is TGTGCCAGCAGCCTAAAGAGGGGACTAGCGATAAATGAGCAGTTCTTC. This codes for CASSLKRGLAINEQFF.

This clonotype has only a few counts. The CDR3 DNA reads as TGTGCCAGCAGTTTAGCAGGGCGGATTGCTGGGGCCAACGTCCTGACTTTC. Its translation is CASSLAGRIAGANVLTF. This chain joins TRBV12-3 or TRBV12-4 and TRBJ2-6; D unresolved. The CDR3 contains 17 residues. Trimming took 0 bases from V and 2 from J, leaving 11 bases between them.

This clonotype was found many times. This chain links TRBV5-1 with TRBJ2-5, with 8 bases aligning to TRBD1. This CDR3 is built from 14 residues. The V gene end was trimmed by 7 bases and the J gene end by 4 bases; junction bases not matched to a gene: 9. CDR1 is SGHRS, CDR2 YFSETQ, per germline. CDR3 DNA sequence: TGCGCCAGCCAAACCGGGACAGGTCTAGAGACCCAGTACTTC. It yields the protein CASQTGTGLETQYF.

This sequence joins TRBV13 and TRBJ1-1; 9 positions match TRBD1. This CDR3 spans 14 amino acids. V was pared by 2 bases and J by 6 bases, with 4 bases of the junction left unmatched. Per the germline V gene, CDR1 is PRHDT and CDR2 is FYEKMQ (reference sequence). The CDR3 DNA follows: TGTGCCAGCAGCTTAACAGGGGGCGTCCCTGAAGCTTTCTTT. Translating gives CASSLTGGVPEAFF.

This clonotype was seen a few times. The rearrangement uses TRBV6-5 and TRBJ1-2; D not certain. The V and J ends lost 4 bases and 2 bases respectively, with 17 bases between them. The germline V gene encodes CDR1 MNHEY and CDR2 SVGAGI. The CDR3 loop spans 16 amino acids. CDR3 region: CASSSYLGGKNYGYTF. CDR3 nucleotides: TGTGCCAGCAGTTCCTACTTGGGCGGTAAAAACTATGGCTACACCTTC.

This clonotype has just a few counts. The chain carries TRBV18 and TRBJ2-5; no firm D call. V lost 2 bases, J lost 4 bases, and 8 bases lay in between. CDR3 length: 13 residues. Germline-derived CDR1 and CDR2 are KGHSH and LQKENI. CDR3 coding DNA: TGTGCCAGCTCACCATCTAACGGAGAGACCCAGTACTTC. It is translated as CASSPSNGETQYF.

V and J are TRBV29-1 and TRBJ1-2; the D gene is possibly TRBD1 (6 bases). CDR3 size: 14 residues. Germline V gives CDR1 SQVTM, CDR2 ANQGSEA. V was cut by 0 bases and J by 0 bases, with 8 bases left in between. CDR3 loop: CSVEDRGANYGYTF. The CDR3 nucleotides read TGCAGCGTTGAAGATAGGGGGGCTAACTATGGCTACACCTTC. The full variable domain, completed using reference TRBV29-1 and TRBJ1-2, is SAVISQKPSRDICQRGTSLTIQCQVDSQVTMMFWYRQQPGQSLTLIATANQGSEATYESGFVIDKFPISRPNLTFSTLTVSNMSPEDSSIYLCSVEDRGANYGYTFGSGTRLTVV.